This T cell receptor beta chain is from a study of CD8 T cells in ankylosing spondylitis. Findings of the study overall: Disease-linked clones displayed a CD8+ phenotype and appeared relatively rarely in peripheral blood. In ankylosing spondylitis patients, matched synovial fluid reportedly showed significant enrichment of disease-linked clones. Within ankylosing spondylitis blood, a TCR beta motif made up of eight highly homologous variants appeared to be characteristic.

The CDR3 length is 12 residues. Trimming removed 0 bases at V and 9 bases at J, with 9 bases between. CDR1 is SQVTM, CDR2 ANQGSEA, per germline. This clonotype occurred many times. What it binds is unknown. TCR beta libraries were made by quantitative 5'-RACE with molecular barcodes. MiXCR was run by TCRdb on the 5' RACE reads, yielding one entry per CDR3 protein. The sample contains more than 200,000 distinct CDR3 sequences, roughly a quarter of which appear only once. The rearrangement uses TRBV29-1 and TRBJ2-1; D gene unclear. This TCR came from a male donor with ankylosing spondylitis or in good health (not recorded which). What was sequenced was blood, either unsorted or a sorted T cell fraction (not recorded which). The DNA of the CDR3 is TGCAGCGTTGAAGAGGGGTTTAGTGAGCAGTTCTTC. This gives the protein CSVEEGFSEQFF.